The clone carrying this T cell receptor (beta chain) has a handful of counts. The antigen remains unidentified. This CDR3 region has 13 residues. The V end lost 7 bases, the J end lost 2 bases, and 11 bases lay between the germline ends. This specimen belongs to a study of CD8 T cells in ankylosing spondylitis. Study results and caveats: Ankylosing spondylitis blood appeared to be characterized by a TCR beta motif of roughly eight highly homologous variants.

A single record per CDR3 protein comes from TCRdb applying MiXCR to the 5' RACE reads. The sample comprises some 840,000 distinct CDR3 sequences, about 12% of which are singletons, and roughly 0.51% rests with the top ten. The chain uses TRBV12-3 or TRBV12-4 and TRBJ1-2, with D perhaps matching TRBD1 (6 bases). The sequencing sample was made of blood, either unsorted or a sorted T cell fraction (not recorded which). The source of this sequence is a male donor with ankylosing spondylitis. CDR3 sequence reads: CASTYRVNYGYTF. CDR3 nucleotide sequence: TGTGCCAGCACCTACAGGGTAAACTATGGCTACACCTTC.